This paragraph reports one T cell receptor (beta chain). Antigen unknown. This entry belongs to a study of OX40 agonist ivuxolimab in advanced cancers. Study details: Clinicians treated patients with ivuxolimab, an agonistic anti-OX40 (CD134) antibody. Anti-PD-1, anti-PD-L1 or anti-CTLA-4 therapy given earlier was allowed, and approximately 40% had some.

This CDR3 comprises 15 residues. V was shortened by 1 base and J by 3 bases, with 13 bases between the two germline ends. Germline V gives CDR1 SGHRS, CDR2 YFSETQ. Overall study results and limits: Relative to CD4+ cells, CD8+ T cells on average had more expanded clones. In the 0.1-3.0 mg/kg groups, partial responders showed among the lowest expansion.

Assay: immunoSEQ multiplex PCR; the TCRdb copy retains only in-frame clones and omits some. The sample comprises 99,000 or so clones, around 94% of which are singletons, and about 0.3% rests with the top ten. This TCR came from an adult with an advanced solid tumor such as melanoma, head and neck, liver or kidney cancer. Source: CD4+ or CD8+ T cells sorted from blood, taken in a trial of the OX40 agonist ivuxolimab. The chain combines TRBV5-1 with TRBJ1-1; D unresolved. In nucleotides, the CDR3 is TGCGCCAGCAGCTTGTATCGGGCGGGCGACACTGAAGCTTTCTTT. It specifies CASSLYRAGDTEAFF.